The rows below give T cell receptor beta chains drawn from one sample of a study of blood T cells in healthy people across ages. TCRdb ran MiXCR on the 5' RACE reads and lists one entry per CDR3 protein. The sample consists of some 920,000 distinct CDR3 sequences, about 51% of them appearing once. The specimen was blood. The receptors were sampled from a woman aged 60 to 75 in good health. CDR3s include the opening cysteine and the closing phenylalanine or tryptophan.

cdr3_aa v_call
CASSARGGSNFYGYTF TRBV3-1
CASSLDRVKGYTF TRBV28
CASSPTRGYTDTQYF TRBV18
CASSSRTSGRSRGYNEQYF TRBV11-2
CASSFGGAGQQETQYF TRBV7-7
CASKGTTWANVLTF TRBV6-1
CSAGTQRWFF TRBV20-1
CATQEASYEQYF TRBV28
CASSLGYRMDKQTQYF TRBV7-9
CASSPRTGLYEQYF TRBV28
CASSLKGTVLNQPQHF TRBV27
CAIRDDVAQETQYF TRBV10-3
CATSRPGLAGNEQYF TRBV15
CASSFGDNRNYGYTF TRBV7-2
CASSEEGRFTNYGYTF TRBV2
CSGGSSTYEQYF TRBV29-1
CATSDAPHQGLSTDTQYF TRBV24-1
CATDSGLAGTDTQYF TRBV10-2
CASSLGSDYEQYF TRBV28
CASRDRYISYEQYF TRBV5-6
CSASSGFNRYEQYF TRBV20-1
CASSRDRGSTDTQYF TRBV12-3/TRBV12-4
CASSSSGREAGEQYF TRBV7-2
CSPRSGYTF TRBV29-1
CSAGISGRAYNEQFF TRBV20-1
CASKITGQLNIQYF TRBV6-6
CASSPVISGSDTQYF TRBV18
CASSLPGRGSQYF TRBV5-1
CASSRSEYQETQYF TRBV4-2
CASSQGRREIDEQFF TRBV4-1
CASSLIAGETQYF TRBV7-8
CASSSYSGRALDTQYF TRBV7-9
CASSQGGLAGNNEQFF TRBV4-2
CASSPRQPSVGGYTF TRBV9
CASSLLGGRSAEAFF TRBV7-2
CSAWERSANTGELFF TRBV20-1